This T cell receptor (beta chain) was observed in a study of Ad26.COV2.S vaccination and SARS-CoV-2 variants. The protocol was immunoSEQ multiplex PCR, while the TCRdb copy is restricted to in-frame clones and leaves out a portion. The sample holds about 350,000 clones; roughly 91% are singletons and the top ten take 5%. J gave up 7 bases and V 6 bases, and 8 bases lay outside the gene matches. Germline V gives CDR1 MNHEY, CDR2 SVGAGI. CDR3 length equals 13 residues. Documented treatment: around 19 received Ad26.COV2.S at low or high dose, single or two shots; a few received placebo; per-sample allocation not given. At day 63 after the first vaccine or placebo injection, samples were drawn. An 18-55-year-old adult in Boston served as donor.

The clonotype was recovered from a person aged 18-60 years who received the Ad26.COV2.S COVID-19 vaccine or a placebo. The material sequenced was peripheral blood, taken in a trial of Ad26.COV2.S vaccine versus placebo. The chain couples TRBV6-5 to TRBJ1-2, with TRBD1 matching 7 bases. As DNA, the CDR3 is TGTGCCAGCAGACCCGACAGGGAGGTTGGCTACACCTTC. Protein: CASRPDREVGYTF.